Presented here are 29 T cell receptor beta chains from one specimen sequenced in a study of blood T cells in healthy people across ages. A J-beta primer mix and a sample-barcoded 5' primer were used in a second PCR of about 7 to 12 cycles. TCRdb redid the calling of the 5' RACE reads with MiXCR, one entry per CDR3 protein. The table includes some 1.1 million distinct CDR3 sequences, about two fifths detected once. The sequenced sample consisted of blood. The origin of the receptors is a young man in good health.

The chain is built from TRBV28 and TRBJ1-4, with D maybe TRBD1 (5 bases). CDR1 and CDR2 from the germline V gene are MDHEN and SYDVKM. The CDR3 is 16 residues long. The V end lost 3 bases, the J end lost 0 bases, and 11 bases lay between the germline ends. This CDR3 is CASSLAGRATNEKLFF. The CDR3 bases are TGTGCCAGCAGTTTGGCGGGGCGTGCAACTAATGAAAAACTGTTTTTT.

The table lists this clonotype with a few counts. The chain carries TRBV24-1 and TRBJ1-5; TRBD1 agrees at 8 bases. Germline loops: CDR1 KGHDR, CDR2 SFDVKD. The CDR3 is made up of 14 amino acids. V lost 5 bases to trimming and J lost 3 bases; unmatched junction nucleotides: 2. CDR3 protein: CATSAGQANQPQHF. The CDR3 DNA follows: TGTGCCACCAGTGCGGGACAGGCCAATCAGCCCCAGCATTTT.

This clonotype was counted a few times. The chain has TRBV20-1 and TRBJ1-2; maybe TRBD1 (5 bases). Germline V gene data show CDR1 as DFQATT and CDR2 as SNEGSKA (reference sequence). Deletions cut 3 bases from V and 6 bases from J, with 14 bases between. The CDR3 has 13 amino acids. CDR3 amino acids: CSASSGGRDGYTF. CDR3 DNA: TGCAGTGCTAGCTCCGGGGGGAGAGATGGCTACACCTTC.

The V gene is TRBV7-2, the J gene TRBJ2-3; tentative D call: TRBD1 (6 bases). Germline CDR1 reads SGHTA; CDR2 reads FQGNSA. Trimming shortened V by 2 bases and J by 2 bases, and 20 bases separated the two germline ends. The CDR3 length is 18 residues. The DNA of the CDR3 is TGTGCCAGCAGCTTATATCTCCCAGGACAGCATAACACAGATACGCAGTATTTT. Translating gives CASSLYLPGQHNTDTQYF. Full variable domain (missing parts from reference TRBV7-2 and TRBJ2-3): GAGVSQSPSNKVTEKGKDVELRCDPISGHTALYWYRQSLGQGLEFLIYFQGNSAPDKSGLPSDRFSAERTGGSVSTLTIQRTQQEDSAVYLCASSLYLPGQHNTDTQYFGPGTRLTVL.

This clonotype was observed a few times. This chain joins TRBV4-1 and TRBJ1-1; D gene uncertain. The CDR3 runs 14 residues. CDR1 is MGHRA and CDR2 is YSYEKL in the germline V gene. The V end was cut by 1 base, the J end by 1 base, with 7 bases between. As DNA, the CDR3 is TGCGCCAGCAGCCAAGCGGTGAGGAACACTGAAGCTTTCTTT. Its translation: CASSQAVRNTEAFF.

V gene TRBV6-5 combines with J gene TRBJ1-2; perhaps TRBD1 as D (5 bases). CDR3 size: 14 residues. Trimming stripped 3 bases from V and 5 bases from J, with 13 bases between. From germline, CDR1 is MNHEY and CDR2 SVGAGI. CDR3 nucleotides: TGTGCCAGCAGTTATGCTACGGGGGAGTATGGCTACACCTTC. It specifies CASSYATGEYGYTF.

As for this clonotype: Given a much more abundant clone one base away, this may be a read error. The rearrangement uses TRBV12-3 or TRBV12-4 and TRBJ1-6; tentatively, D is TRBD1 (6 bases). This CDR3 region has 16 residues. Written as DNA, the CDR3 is TGTGCCAGCGTAAACTCTGGGGACAATAACTCCTCACCCCCCCACTTT. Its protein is CASVNSGDNNSSPPHF.

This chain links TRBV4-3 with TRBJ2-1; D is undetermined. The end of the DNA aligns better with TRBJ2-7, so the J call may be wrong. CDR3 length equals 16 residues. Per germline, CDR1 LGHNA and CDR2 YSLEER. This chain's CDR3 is CASSREPPGAYNEQYF. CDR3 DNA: TGCGCCAGCAGCCGGGAACCCCCTGGTGCCTACAATGAGCAGTACTTC.

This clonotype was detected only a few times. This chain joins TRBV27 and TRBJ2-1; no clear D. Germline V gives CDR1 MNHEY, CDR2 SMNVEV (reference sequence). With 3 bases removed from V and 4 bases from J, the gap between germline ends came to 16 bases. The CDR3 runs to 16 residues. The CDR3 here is CASSFASSLPYNEQFF. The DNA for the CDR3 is TGTGCCAGCAGTTTCGCCAGCTCCCTGCCATACAATGAGCAGTTCTTC.

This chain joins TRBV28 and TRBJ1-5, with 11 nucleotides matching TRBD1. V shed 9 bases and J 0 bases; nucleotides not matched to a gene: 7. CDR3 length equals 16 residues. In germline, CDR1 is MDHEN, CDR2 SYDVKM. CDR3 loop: CASTDRGLLSNQPQHF. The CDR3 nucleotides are TGTGCCAGTACGGACAGGGGGCTCCTTAGCAATCAGCCCCAGCATTTT.

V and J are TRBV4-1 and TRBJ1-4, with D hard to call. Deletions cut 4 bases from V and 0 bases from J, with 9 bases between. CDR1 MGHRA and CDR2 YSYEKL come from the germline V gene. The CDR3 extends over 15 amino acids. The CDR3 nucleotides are TGCGCCAGCAGCCCCCTGGCGACAACTAATGAAAAACTGTTTTTT. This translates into CASSPLATTNEKLFF.

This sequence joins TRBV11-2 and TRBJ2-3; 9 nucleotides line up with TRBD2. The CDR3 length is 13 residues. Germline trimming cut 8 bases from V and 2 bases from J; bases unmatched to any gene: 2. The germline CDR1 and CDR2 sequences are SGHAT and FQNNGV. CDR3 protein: CASEGLATDTQYF. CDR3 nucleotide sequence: TGTGCCAGCGAGGGACTAGCCACAGATACGCAGTATTTT. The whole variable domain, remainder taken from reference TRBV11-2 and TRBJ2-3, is EAGVAQSPRYKIIEKRQSVAFWCNPISGHATLYWYQQILGQGPKLLIQFQNNGVVDDSQLPKDRFSAERLKGVDSTLKIQPAKLEDSAVYLCASEGLATDTQYFGPGTRLTVL.

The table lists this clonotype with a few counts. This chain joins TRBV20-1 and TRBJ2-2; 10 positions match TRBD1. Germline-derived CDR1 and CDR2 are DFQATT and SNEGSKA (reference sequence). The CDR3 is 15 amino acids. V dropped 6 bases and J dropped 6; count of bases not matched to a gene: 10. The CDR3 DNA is TGCAGTGCCCTGCGGGGACAGGGGAGCTCCGGGGAGCTGTTTTTT. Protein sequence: CSALRGQGSSGELFF.

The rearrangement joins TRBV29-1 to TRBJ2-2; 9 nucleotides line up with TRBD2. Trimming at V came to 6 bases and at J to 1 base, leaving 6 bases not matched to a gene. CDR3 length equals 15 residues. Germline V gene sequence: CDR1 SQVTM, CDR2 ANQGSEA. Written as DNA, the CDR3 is TGCAGCGTCGCTTTTAGCGGGGGGAACACCGGGGAGCTGTTTTTT. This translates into CSVAFSGGNTGELFF.

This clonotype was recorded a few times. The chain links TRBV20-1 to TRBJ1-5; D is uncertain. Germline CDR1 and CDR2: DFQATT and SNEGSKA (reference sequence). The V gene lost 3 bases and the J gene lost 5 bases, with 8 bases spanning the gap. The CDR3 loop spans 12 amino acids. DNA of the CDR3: TGCAGTGCTAGTCCCGAGCATCAGCCCCAGCATTTT. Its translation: CSASPEHQPQHF.

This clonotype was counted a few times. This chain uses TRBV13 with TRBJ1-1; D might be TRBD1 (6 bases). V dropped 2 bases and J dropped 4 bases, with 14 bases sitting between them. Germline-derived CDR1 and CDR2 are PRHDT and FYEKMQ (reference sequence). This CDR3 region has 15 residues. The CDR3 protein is CASSLPKTGGTEAFF. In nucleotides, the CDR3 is TGTGCCAGCAGCTTACCGAAGACAGGAGGCACTGAAGCTTTCTTT.

The DNA for the CDR3 is TGCAGTGCTAGCCCCTGGGGACAGTTGAACACTGAAGCTTTCTTT. It specifies CSASPWGQLNTEAFF. This chain uses TRBV20-1 with TRBJ1-1, with 7 nucleotides matching TRBD1. Trimming removed 3 bases from V and 0 bases from J; junction bases left unmatched: 7. Germline-derived CDR1 and CDR2 are DFQATT and SNEGSKA (reference sequence). This CDR3 region has 15 residues.

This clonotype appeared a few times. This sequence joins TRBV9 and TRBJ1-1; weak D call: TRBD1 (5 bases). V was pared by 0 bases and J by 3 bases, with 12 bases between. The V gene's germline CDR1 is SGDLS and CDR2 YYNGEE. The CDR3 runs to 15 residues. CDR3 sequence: CASSVAHRQDTEAFF. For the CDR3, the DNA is TGTGCCAGCAGCGTAGCTCACAGGCAAGACACTGAAGCTTTCTTT.

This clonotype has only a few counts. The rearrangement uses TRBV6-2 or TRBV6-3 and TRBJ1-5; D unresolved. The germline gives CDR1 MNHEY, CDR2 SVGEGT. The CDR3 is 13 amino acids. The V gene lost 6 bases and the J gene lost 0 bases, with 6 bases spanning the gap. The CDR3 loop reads CASREYSNQPQHF. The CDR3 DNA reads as TGTGCCAGCAGAGAGTATAGCAATCAGCCCCAGCATTTT.

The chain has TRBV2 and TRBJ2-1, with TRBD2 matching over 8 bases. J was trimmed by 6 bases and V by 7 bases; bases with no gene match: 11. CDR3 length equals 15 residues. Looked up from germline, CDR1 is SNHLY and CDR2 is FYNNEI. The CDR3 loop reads CASKTAGGSINEQFF. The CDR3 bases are TGTGCCAGCAAAACCGCGGGGGGTTCCATCAATGAGCAGTTCTTC.

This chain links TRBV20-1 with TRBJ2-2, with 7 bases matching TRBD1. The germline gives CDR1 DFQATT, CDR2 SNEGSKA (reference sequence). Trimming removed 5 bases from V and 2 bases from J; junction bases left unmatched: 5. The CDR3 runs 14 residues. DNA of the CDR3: TGCAGTGCTCCCCGACAGGGTAACACCGGGGAGCTGTTTTTT. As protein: CSAPRQGNTGELFF.

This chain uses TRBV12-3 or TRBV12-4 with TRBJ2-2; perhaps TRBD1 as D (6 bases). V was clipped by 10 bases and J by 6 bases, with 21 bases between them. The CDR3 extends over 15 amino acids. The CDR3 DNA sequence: TGTGCCACCACGGGAAGACAGGAAACCTCCGGGGAGCTGTTTTTT. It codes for CATTGRQETSGELFF.

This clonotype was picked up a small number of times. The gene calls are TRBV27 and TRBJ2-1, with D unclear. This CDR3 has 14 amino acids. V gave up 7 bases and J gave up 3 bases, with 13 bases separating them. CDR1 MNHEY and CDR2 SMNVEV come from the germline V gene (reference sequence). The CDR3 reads CASTIRPGYNEQFF. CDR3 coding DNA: TGTGCCAGCACCATAAGACCAGGCTACAATGAGCAGTTCTTC.

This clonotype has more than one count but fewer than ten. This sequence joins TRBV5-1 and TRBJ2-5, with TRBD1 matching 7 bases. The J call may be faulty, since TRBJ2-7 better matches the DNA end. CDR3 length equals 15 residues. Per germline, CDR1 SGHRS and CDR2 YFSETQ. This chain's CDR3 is CASRKGQRSPYEQYF. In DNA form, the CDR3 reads TGCGCCAGCAGAAAGGGACAGCGAAGTCCCTACGAGCAGTACTTC.

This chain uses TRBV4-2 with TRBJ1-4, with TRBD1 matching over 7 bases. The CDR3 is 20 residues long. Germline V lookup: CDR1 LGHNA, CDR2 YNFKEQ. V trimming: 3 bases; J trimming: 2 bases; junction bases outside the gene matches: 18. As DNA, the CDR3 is TGTGCCAGCAGCCACAACACACAGGGGATCGTGGCTTCGACTAATGAAAAACTGTTTTTT. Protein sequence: CASSHNTQGIVASTNEKLFF.

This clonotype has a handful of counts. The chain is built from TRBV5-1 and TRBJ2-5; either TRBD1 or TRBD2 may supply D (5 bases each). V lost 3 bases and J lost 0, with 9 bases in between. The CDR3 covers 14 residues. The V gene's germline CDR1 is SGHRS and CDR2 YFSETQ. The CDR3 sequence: CASSSGRNQETQYF. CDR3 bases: TGCGCCAGCAGCTCGGGACGGAACCAAGAGACCCAGTACTTC.

The DNA of the CDR3 is TGCAGTGCTAGAGATCCAGGGGGCGCAACAGATACGCAGTATTTT. Protein: CSARDPGGATDTQYF. V and J are TRBV20-1 and TRBJ2-3; 8 bases agree with TRBD1. This CDR3 spans 15 amino acids. The V gene end was trimmed by 0 bases and the J gene end by 3 bases; junction bases not matched to a gene: 5. Germline CDR1 reads DFQATT; CDR2 reads SNEGSKA (reference sequence).

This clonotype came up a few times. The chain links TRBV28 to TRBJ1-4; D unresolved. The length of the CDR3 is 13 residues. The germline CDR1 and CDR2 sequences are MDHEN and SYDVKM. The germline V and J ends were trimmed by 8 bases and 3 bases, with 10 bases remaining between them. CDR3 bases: TGTGCCAGCCTCCGGGGAGCTAATGAAAAACTGTTTTTT. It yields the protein CASLRGANEKLFF. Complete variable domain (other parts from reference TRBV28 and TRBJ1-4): DVKVTQSSRYLVKRTGEKVFLECVQDMDHENMFWYRQDPGLGLRLIYFSYDVKMKEKGDIPEGYSVSREKKERFSLILESASTNQTSMYLCASLRGANEKLFFGSGTQLSVL.

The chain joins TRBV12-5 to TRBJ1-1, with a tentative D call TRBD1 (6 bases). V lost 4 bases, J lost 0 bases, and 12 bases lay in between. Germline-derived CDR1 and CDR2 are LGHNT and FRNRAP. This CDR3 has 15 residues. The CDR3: CASGSPTGMNTEAFF. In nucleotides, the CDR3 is TGTGCTAGTGGTTCCCCGACAGGCATGAACACTGAAGCTTTCTTT.